This TCR beta chain was sequenced during a study of T cells in Graves' hyperthyroidism and ophthalmopathy. Trimming at V came to 4 bases and at J to 7 bases, leaving 15 bases not matched to a gene. Germline CDR1 KGHDR, CDR2 SFDVKD. This CDR3 contains 17 residues. The sample holds a few counts of this clonotype. Its antigen is undetermined. Diagnoses used clinical symptoms, serum thyroxine and TRAb, thyroid ultrasound and orbital computed tomography. The study's findings and limits: Stable hyperthyroidism was told apart from ophthalmopathy by a model built on 13 V-J features.

Amplified TCR beta CDR3 regions derived from RNA transcripts. The HTBI set primed first-round TCR CDR3 RT-PCR. Via MiXCR, TCRdb re-called the multiplex PCR reads, giving one row per CDR3 protein. The table includes 600,000 to 650,000 distinct CDR3 sequences, around 20% detected once. Sequencing was performed on blood. This TCR derives from a man aged 25 to 45 with Graves' ophthalmopathy. The V gene is TRBV24-1, the J gene TRBJ2-3; the match to TRBD1 covers 8 bases. The CDR3 protein is CATSDRTGKGSSNTQYF. The CDR3 DNA reads as TGTGCCACCAGTGACCGGACAGGGAAGGGTTCATCCAATACGCAGTATTTT.